These T cell receptor beta chains were read from a single sample in a study of T cell responses to AZD1222 COVID-19 vaccine. Some clones are missing from TCRdb's copy, which holds only in-frame ones; the method was immunoSEQ multiplex PCR. The table lists 150,000 or so clones, roughly nine tenths of them singletons, with less than 1.5% in the top ten. The sequences come from peripheral blood, collected 28 days after the second AZD1222 dose. These TCRs come from an adult who received the AZD1222 COVID-19 vaccine. The CDR3 runs from the conserved cysteine through the conserved F or W. D genes are given only for firm matches. Clone sizes are given selectively: once, few, many, or a class where the clone is expanded.

TRBJ1-5 | TRBD1 | TRBV19 | - | TGTGCCAGTAGTAGGGACAGGGGAAATCAGCCCCAGCATTTT | CASSRDRGNQPQHF
TRBJ1-1 | - | TRBV11-2 | - | TGTGCCAGCAGCCAAGGGGCCGGATTGAACACTGAAGCTTTCTTT | CASSQGAGLNTEAFF
TRBJ1-1 | TRBD1 | TRBV7-9 | - | TGTGCCAGCAGCTCGACGACAGGGGGCGTGAACACTGAAGCTTTCTTT | CASSSTTGGVNTEAFF
TRBJ1-3 | - | TRBV5-8 | - | TGTGCCAGCAGCTTAACAACCCAGAGAAACACCATATATTTT | CASSLTTQRNTIYF
TRBJ2-3 | - | TRBV7-2 | - | TGTGCCAGCAGCTTAGCTAGAACAGATACGCAGTATTTT | CASSLARTDTQYF
TRBJ1-4 | - | TRBV7-9 | once | TGTGCCAGCAGCCCCGCAACTAATGAAAAACTGTTTTTT | CASSPATNEKLFF
TRBJ1-3 | - | TRBV12-5 | few | TGTGCTAGTGGTTCGTGGGTTGGAAACACCATATATTTT | CASGSWVGNTIYF
TRBJ1-1 | - | TRBV7-9 | - | TGTGCCAGCAGCTTAATGTCAGGGCGGACTGAAGCTTTCTTT | CASSLMSGRTEAFF
TRBJ2-1 | - | TRBV3-1/TRBV3-2 | - | TGTGCCAGCAGCCGCGAGGGGGGGAGCTCCTACAATGAGCAGTTCTTC | CASSREGGSSYNEQFF
TRBJ2-5 | - | TRBV18 | - | TGTGCCAGTTCCTACGTTCCGGGGGTTGGTGGAGAGACCCAGTACTTC | CASSYVPGVGGETQYF
TRBJ2-5 | - | TRBV15 | - | TGTGCCACCAGCAGAGATCGCGAACTACCTCATCAGACCCAGTACTTC | CATSRDRELPHQTQYF
TRBJ2-3 | TRBD2 | TRBV6-5 | - | TGTGCCAGCAGGGTAGCGGGAGGGAGCACAGATACGCAGTATTTT | CASRVAGGSTDTQYF
TRBJ2-1 | - | TRBV7-3 | once | TGTGCCAGCAGCTTCTTGGGGGGGCCCTACAATGAGCAGTTCTTC | CASSFLGGPYNEQFF
TRBJ2-2 | TRBD1 | TRBV19 | - | TGTGCCAGTAGCATTCGGACAGGGGCGAACACCGGGGAGCTGTTTTTT | CASSIRTGANTGELFF
TRBJ2-2 | - | TRBV28 | - | TGTGCCAGCAGTTTTACCTCCGGGACCGTCCCCACCGGGGAGCTGTTTTTT | CASSFTSGTVPTGELFF
TRBJ1-4 | - | TRBV7-9 | - | TGTGCCAGCAGGGAAAAACAGGGAGTTCGAGAAAAACTGTTTTTT | CASREKQGVREKLFF
TRBJ2-2 | - | TRBV11-1 | - | TGTGCCAGCAGCTTATTTCTAGGGACGACCGGGGAGCTGTTTTTT | CASSLFLGTTGELFF
TRBJ2-7 | - | TRBV2 | - | TGTGCCAGCAGCGCCGGGGTGGACAGTACCCACGAGCAGTACTTC | CASSAGVDSTHEQYF
TRBJ2-3 | - | TRBV7-8 | once | TGTGCCAGCAGCCCAACGGGAGATACGCAGTATTTT | CASSPTGDTQYF
TRBJ2-2 | TRBD2 | TRBV24-1 | once | TGTGCCACCAGTCCTCTACTAGCGGCGAACACCGGGGAGCTGTTTTTT | CATSPLLAANTGELFF
TRBJ2-3 | - | TRBV27 | - | TGTGCCACGAGACTAGGTCCTACAGATACGCAGTATTTT | CATRLGPTDTQYF
TRBJ2-5 | TRBD1 | TRBV28 | - | TGTGCCAGCAGCCCTCCTGACAGGGGGCTAAAGGAGACCCAGTACTTC | CASSPPDRGLKETQYF
TRBJ2-7 | - | TRBV5-1 | - | TGCGCCAGCAGCTTGACCTCAAGCGAGCAGTACTTC | CASSLTSSEQYF
TRBJ2-7 | TRBD1 | TRBV28 | - | TGTGCCAGCAGTTTCAGGGGGTGGGAGCAGTACTTC | CASSFRGWEQYF
TRBJ2-5 | TRBD1 | TRBV27 | - | TGTGCCAGCAGTTTGGAGGGGACAGGGTTCACGGAGACCCAGTACTTC | CASSLEGTGFTETQYF
TRBJ2-1 | - | TRBV5-1 | - | TGCGCCAGCAGCTTGGAGGCGAGCTCCTACAATGAGCAGTTCTTC | CASSLEASSYNEQFF
TRBJ2-3 | - | TRBV24-1 | - | TGTGCCACCGGAGGGAGCACAGATACGCAGTATTTT | CATGGSTDTQYF
TRBJ2-1 | - | TRBV5-1 | - | TGCGCCAGCTGTTCCCTAGCAACCGGGGGAGGCAATGAGCAGTTCTTC | CASCSLATGGGNEQFF
TRBJ1-2 | - | TRBV5-1 | - | TGCGCCAGCAGCCCGGAGGCAGCCGGTAACTATGGCTACACCTTC | CASSPEAAGNYGYTF
TRBJ1-4 | - | TRBV27 | - | TGTGCCAGCAGTTTGGCAGGGAAAAATGAAAAACTGTTTTTT | CASSLAGKNEKLFF
TRBJ2-7 | - | TRBV27 | - | TGTGCCAGCAGTCGCGGTATTCTCTCCTACGAGCAGTACTTC | CASSRGILSYEQYF
TRBJ2-1 | - | TRBV29-1 | - | TGCAGCGTTGGGCGAGGTTCGGAGAATGAGCAGTTCTTC | CSVGRGSENEQFF
TRBJ2-2 | - | TRBV29-1 | - | TGCAGCGTTGAAGACCGCAGACACACCGGGGAGCTGTTTTTT | CSVEDRRHTGELFF
TRBJ2-1 | TRBD2 | TRBV4-1 | - | TGCGCCAGCAGCACCCCAACTAGCGTCTACAATGAGCAGTTCTTC | CASSTPTSVYNEQFF
TRBJ1-2 | - | TRBV28 | - | TGTGCCAGCACCTCGGCGGGAAATAGTCACTATGGCTACACCTTC | CASTSAGNSHYGYTF
TRBJ2-7 | - | TRBV12-3/TRBV12-4 | once | TGTGCCAGCACTGTATCCGGAGCCTACGAGCAGTACTTC | CASTVSGAYEQYF
TRBJ1-4 | - | TRBV2 | once | TGTGCCAGCAGGGGCCGCCCCGGGAATGAAAAACTGTTTTTT | CASRGRPGNEKLFF
TRBJ2-3 | TRBD2 | TRBV9 | - | TGTGCCAGCAGCGTAGCGGCGGGAGGGTCAGCAGATACGCAGTATTTT | CASSVAAGGSADTQYF
TRBJ2-7 | - | TRBV7-8 | - | TGTGCCAGCAGCTTATTTTGGGACACTGAATTATCCTACGAGCAGTACTTC | CASSLFWDTELSYEQYF
TRBJ1-2 | TRBD1 | TRBV6-7 | - | TGTGCCAGCAGTTACTCGAGTCACAGGGGATCCCCTAACTCGGGTGGCTACACCTTC | CASSYSSHRGSPNSGGYTF
TRBJ1-5 | TRBD1 | TRBV27 | - | TGTGCCAGCAGCCGCCCGGGACAGGGGAAGCCCCAGCATTTT | CASSRPGQGKPQHF
TRBJ1-2 | TRBD1 | TRBV5-1 | - | TGCGCCAGCAGCTCAGACAGGGTTGATGGCTACACCTTC | CASSSDRVDGYTF
TRBJ2-5 | TRBD2 | TRBV10-3 | - | TGTGCCGTAGGACTAGCGGGGCAAGAGACCCAGTACTTC | CAVGLAGQETQYF
TRBJ1-1 | - | TRBV7-9 | - | TGTGCCAGCAGCCTAGGACGCGAGGGGACTGAAGCTTTCTTT | CASSLGREGTEAFF
TRBJ2-1 | - | TRBV2 | - | TGTGCCAGTACCTCAGGGTTCCCATTAGCGGACAATGAGCAGTTCTTC | CASTSGFPLADNEQFF
TRBJ2-7 | TRBD1 | TRBV28 | - | TGTGCCAGCAGTGAACAGGGGGCGCTAACCTACGAGCAGTACTTC | CASSEQGALTYEQYF
TRBJ2-7 | - | TRBV6-1 | - | TGTGCCAGCAGTTCCTACCTACTAGCTTACGAGCAGTACTTC | CASSSYLLAYEQYF
TRBJ1-2 | TRBD1 | TRBV7-8 | - | TGTGCCAGCAGCCCAGACGGGACAGGGTACGGCTACACCTTC | CASSPDGTGYGYTF
TRBJ2-2 | TRBD2 | TRBV2 | - | TGTGCCAGCAGCCTCCAGGGCGGGAGTACCGGGGAGCTGTTTTTT | CASSLQGGSTGELFF
TRBJ2-3 | - | TRBV7-2 | - | TGTGCCAGCAGCTTATACCCGGGACGCACAGATACGCAGTATTTT | CASSLYPGRTDTQYF
TRBJ1-6 | - | TRBV5-1 | - | TGCGCCAGCAGCGCAGGACAGAATAATTCACCCCTCCACTTT | CASSAGQNNSPLHF
TRBJ1-2 | TRBD1 | TRBV3-1/TRBV3-2 | - | TGTGCCAGCAGCCAGGGGAACCGACAGGGTGGCGACTATGGCTACACCTTC | CASSQGNRQGGDYGYTF
TRBJ1-3 | - | TRBV28 | - | TGTGCCAGCAGTGCCCACTCTGGAAACACCATATATTTT | CASSAHSGNTIYF